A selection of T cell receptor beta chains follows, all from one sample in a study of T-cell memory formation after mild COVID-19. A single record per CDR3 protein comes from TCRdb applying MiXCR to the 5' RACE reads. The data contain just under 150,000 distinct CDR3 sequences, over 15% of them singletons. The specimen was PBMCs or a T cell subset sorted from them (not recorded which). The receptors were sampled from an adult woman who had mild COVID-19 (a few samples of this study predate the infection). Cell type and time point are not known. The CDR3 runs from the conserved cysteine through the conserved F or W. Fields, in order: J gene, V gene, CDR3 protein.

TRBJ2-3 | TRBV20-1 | CSAPLSGYTSTDTQYF
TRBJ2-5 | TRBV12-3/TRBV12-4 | CASSSPGLAQETQYF
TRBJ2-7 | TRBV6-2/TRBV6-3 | CASSYTLAGTYEQYF
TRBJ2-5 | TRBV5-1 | CASSRSGGAQETQYF
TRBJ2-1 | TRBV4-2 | CASSRADNEQFF
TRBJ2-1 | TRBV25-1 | CASRPGGGSSYNEQFF
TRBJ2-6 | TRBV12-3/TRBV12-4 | CASSLAQGGAGANVLTF
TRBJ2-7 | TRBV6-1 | CASSKGVVNEQYF
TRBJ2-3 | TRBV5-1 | CASNPDSHTDTQYF
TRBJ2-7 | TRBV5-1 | CASSLGQSPYEQYF
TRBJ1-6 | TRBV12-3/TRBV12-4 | CASSTGTGNSPLHF
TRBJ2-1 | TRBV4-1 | CASSRSSGGAQDEQFF
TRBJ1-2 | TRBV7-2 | CASSRQGYGYTF
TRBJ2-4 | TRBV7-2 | CASSPRDRIFF
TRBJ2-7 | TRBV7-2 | CASSLRMTTYEQYF
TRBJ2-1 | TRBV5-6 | CASRLEARGNNEQFF
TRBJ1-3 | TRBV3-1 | CASRPGTAPGNTIYF
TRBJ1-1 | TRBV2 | CASSQGPGGEAFF
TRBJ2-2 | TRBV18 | CASSPQSLGQGTGELFF
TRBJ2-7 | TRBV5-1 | CASSFTGNRDEQYF
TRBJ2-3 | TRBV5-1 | CASSLASSTDTQYF
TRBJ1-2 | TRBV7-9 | CASSPQGSRGGYTF
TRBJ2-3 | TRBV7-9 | CASSPRTAAGRTTPDTQYF
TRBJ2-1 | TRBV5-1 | CASSLTGTGLDEQFF
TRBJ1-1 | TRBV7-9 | CASSFEGGLTEAFF
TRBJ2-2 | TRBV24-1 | CATSESRYPRAGELFF
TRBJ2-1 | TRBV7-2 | CASSLGLAGGDEQFF
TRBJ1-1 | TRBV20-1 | CSAREGTGRMNTEAFF
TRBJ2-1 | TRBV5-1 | CASTSGGLSYNEQFF
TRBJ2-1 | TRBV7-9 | CASSLELAGGREQFF
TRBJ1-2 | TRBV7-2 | CASSLRVDPANYGYTF
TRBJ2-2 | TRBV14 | CASSQQGLNTGELFF
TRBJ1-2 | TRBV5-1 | CASSLNGQGAPGYTF
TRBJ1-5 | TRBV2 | CASSEGFPDQPQHF
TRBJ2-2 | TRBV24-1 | CATSEAAGGKIGELFF
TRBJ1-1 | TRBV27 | CASSLSSRQNTEAFF
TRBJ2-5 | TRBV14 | CASSQGTVPRQETQYF
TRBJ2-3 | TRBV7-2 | CASSLAASGSVSRTDTQYF
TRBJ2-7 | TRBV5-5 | CASSLARGVSYEQYF
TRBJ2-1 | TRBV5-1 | CASSLVAPGGEQFF
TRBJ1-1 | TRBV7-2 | CASSLEQGAGVAFF
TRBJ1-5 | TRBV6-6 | CASSSQYRDSDQPQHF